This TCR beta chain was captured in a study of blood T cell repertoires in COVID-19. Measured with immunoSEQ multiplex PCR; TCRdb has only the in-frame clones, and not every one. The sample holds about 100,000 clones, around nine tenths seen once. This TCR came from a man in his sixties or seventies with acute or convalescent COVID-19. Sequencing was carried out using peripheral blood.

The CDR3 loop reads CASSPSRGNAGYTF. In DNA, the CDR3 is TGTGCCAGCAGCCCCAGTAGAGGGAACGCCGGCTACACCTTC. The J gene is TRBJ1-2, the V gene TRBV4-2; D not resolved. There are 14 residues in the CDR3. Trimming shortened V by 4 bases and J by 8 bases, and 17 bases separated the two germline ends. Germline V lookup: CDR1 LGHNA, CDR2 YNFKEQ.